This is a list of T cell receptor beta chains from one sample in a study of cytotoxic CD8 clonotypes in ibrutinib-treated CLL. TCRdb's copy holds only in-frame clones and misses some; the assay was immunoSEQ multiplex PCR. This table holds about 45,000 clones, under 80% found once. This sample comprised PBMCs, obtained after 24 months of ibrutinib treatment. The receptors shown here come from a human donor with chronic lymphocytic leukemia. CDR3s include the opening cysteine and the closing phenylalanine or tryptophan. D genes are given only for firm matches. Clone size appears in some rows only: once, few, many, or a class for an expanded clone.

cdr3_nt	cdr3_aa	v_call	j_call	clone_size	d_call
TGTGCCAGCAGCGGCCCGGATCGACCCCCCTACGAGCAGTACTTC	CASSGPDRPPYEQYF	TRBV6-1	TRBJ2-7	.	.
TGTGCCAGCTTGGGAGCAGGGGGCCCCTTCACAGATACGCAGTATTTT	CASLGAGGPFTDTQYF	TRBV18	TRBJ2-3	few	TRBD1
TGTGCCAGCAGTTACAGGGCCGAGAATACGCAGTATTTT	CASSYRAENTQYF	TRBV6-6	TRBJ2-3	few	.
TGTGCCAGCAGCGATGTGGGCATTCAGTACTTC	CASSDVGIQYF	TRBV27	TRBJ2-4	.	.
TGTGCCACCTCTGGTGGAGAGACCCAGTACTTC	CATSGGETQYF	TRBV10-3	TRBJ2-5	.	.
TGTGCCAGCAGCGGGAATTCCGTCGAGCAGTACTTC	CASSGNSVEQYF	TRBV5-6	TRBJ2-7	once	.
TGTGCCAGCAGTGTGGGACAGGAAACCTACGAGCAGTACTTC	CASSVGQETYEQYF	TRBV2	TRBJ2-7	.	TRBD1
TGTGCCAGCTCACCACTCATAGGGCTGTCTCAGAGCACAGATACGCAGTATTTT	CASSPLIGLSQSTDTQYF	TRBV18	TRBJ2-3	.	.
TGCAGTGCTGGGGTTGTTAATACGCAGTATTTT	CSAGVVNTQYF	TRBV20-1	TRBJ2-3	.	.
TGTGCCAGCAGTCCCGGGGGCTACGAGCAGTACTTC	CASSPGGYEQYF	TRBV6-5	TRBJ2-7	.	.
TGTGCCAGCAGTGAACGGGACTTCTATAATTCACCCCTCCACTTT	CASSERDFYNSPLHF	TRBV6-1	TRBJ1-6	.	.
TGTGCCAGTAGTATCAAGACAGGGGGGAGCTATGGCTACACCTTC	CASSIKTGGSYGYTF	TRBV19	TRBJ1-2	few	TRBD1
TGCGCCAGCAGCCAAGAGCCCTCCCTGGCAGCCTGGCAGGGAAAACTGTTTTTT	CASSQEPSLAAWQGKLFF	TRBV4-1	TRBJ1-4	.	.
TGTGCCAGTAGTCCACGTTTTAGCGGACCTGGGACAGATACGCAGTATTTT	CASSPRFSGPGTDTQYF	TRBV19	TRBJ2-3	.	.
TGTGCCAGCAGCCCATGGGGGATTGCCCTTCGCTCCTACAATGAGCAGTTCTTC	CASSPWGIALRSYNEQFF	TRBV14	TRBJ2-1	.	.
TGTGCCAGCAGTGGAGGTTTTGGAAGCAATCAGCCCCAGCATTTT	CASSGGFGSNQPQHF	TRBV6-1	TRBJ1-5	.	.
TGTGCCTGGAACCAGGGTAAGGCCTATGGCTACACCTTC	CAWNQGKAYGYTF	TRBV30	TRBJ1-2	.	.
TGCAGCGTCCCCCGAGGAAGAACTGAAGCTTTCTTT	CSVPRGRTEAFF	TRBV29-1	TRBJ1-1	few	.
TGTGCCAGCAGCGGTAGGACAGGGGAGGGTGGCTACACCTTC	CASSGRTGEGGYTF	TRBV6-1	TRBJ1-2	.	TRBD1
TGTGCCAGCAGTACTCGGGTCAATCTCCCGGGTGGCTACACCTTC	CASSTRVNLPGGYTF	TRBV27	TRBJ1-2	.	.
TGTGCCTGGGCTAAGGCATTAAGCTCCTACGAGCAGTACTTC	CAWAKALSSYEQYF	TRBV30	TRBJ2-7	.	.
TGCAGCGTTGGTGGGGGGGCCCCCCGCTACGAGCAGTACTTC	CSVGGGAPRYEQYF	TRBV29-1	TRBJ2-7	.	.
TGTGCCAGCAGCTACCCCGCCGGGGGCGGAGGTCAGCCCCAGCATTTT	CASSYPAGGGGQPQHF	TRBV6-6	TRBJ1-5	.	.
TGCGCCAGCAGCTTTAGTAGTATGCGGGACGAGCAGTACTTC	CASSFSSMRDEQYF	TRBV5-1	TRBJ2-7	.	.
TGCGCCAGCTCGACAAGTCTAGCCAAAAACATTCAGTACTTC	CASSTSLAKNIQYF	TRBV5-1	TRBJ2-4	.	.
TGTGCCAGCAGTGCGGGGATGAGGTCTTTCTTT	CASSAGMRSFF	TRBV2	TRBJ1-1	many	.
TGTGCCTGGAGTCTTTACCGGGACAGAGGGACTGAAGCTTTCTTT	CAWSLYRDRGTEAFF	TRBV30	TRBJ1-1	.	TRBD1
TGCAGCGTTGAGAGTTTGGGGACAGGGGGTGGCTACACCTTC	CSVESLGTGGGYTF	TRBV29-1	TRBJ1-2	.	TRBD1
TGTGCCAGCAGAATAGATAGCGGGGGGGCCTACGAGCAGTACTTC	CASRIDSGGAYEQYF	TRBV7-6	TRBJ2-7	.	TRBD2
TGTGCCAGCAGCTTTGCAGGGGGCTTGGCCACTGAAGCTTTCTTT	CASSFAGGLATEAFF	TRBV7-6	TRBJ1-1	few	TRBD1
TGTGCCAGCAGTATAAGGTCCCCCTACAATGAGCAGTTCTTC	CASSIRSPYNEQFF	TRBV2	TRBJ2-1	.	.
TGTGCCAGCAGCTCCAGCGGGAGAGGCTCTGATGAGCAGTTCTTC	CASSSSGRGSDEQFF	TRBV7-9	TRBJ2-1	few	TRBD2
TGCGCCAGCAGCACCACTAGCTATACGCAGTATTTT	CASSTTSYTQYF	TRBV5-1	TRBJ2-3	.	.
TGCGCCAGCAGCCAAGATCGGCTAGCGGGTACTAGCACAGATACGCAGTATTTT	CASSQDRLAGTSTDTQYF	TRBV4-1	TRBJ2-3	.	TRBD2
TGTGCCAGTAGTATGTTTGAGAGGAATGAGCAGTTCTTC	CASSMFERNEQFF	TRBV19	TRBJ2-1	.	.
TGTGCCAGCAGTTTAACTAGCGGGGGGTGGAGTGAGCAGTTCTTC	CASSLTSGGWSEQFF	TRBV27	TRBJ2-1	once	TRBD2
TGCGCCAGCAGCTTGGCGGTGGGACAAGAGACCCAGTACTTC	CASSLAVGQETQYF	TRBV5-1	TRBJ2-5	.	.
TGTGCCAGCAGCCAAAACCCCAGGTCCTACGAGCAGTACTTC	CASSQNPRSYEQYF	TRBV6-6	TRBJ2-7	.	.
TGTGCCAGCAGCCAAGTTCGTGGAAACACCATATATTTT	CASSQVRGNTIYF	TRBV14	TRBJ1-3	.	.
TGTGCCTGGAGTCCGGCGGGCCGTCATAATGAAAAACTGTTTTTT	CAWSPAGRHNEKLFF	TRBV30	TRBJ1-4	.	.
TGTGCCAGCAGTGTATTTTTGGCAGACACCTACGAGCAGTACTTC	CASSVFLADTYEQYF	TRBV2	TRBJ2-7	once	.
TGCGCCAGCAGCTTGTGGGAGTACAATGAGCAGTTCTTC	CASSLWEYNEQFF	TRBV5-1	TRBJ2-1	.	.
TGTGCCAGCAGCCTCACAGGGTCCAAAAACATTCAGTACTTC	CASSLTGSKNIQYF	TRBV7-9	TRBJ2-4	.	.
TGTGCCAGCAGCCCGGGGGCCGGCTCAACTAATGAAAAACTGTTTTTT	CASSPGAGSTNEKLFF	TRBV9	TRBJ1-4	.	.
TGTGCCAGCAGCTTAGATGTGGGGGGACCTGGAAACACCATATATTTT	CASSLDVGGPGNTIYF	TRBV7-8	TRBJ1-3	.	.
TGTGCCACCCGGGGGGGGCAGGAAGCTTTCTTT	CATRGGQEAFF	TRBV19	TRBJ1-1	once	.
TGTGCCAGCAGCCCGAGGACTAGCGGGAGGTCCTACAATGAGCAGTTCTTC	CASSPRTSGRSYNEQFF	TRBV7-2	TRBJ2-1	once	TRBD2
TGTGCCAGCAGCTCCCGACTAGCGGGAGAGTTGTACGAGCAGTACTTC	CASSSRLAGELYEQYF	TRBV7-8	TRBJ2-7	.	TRBD2
TGTGCCAGCAGCTTAACCCCCACTAACTATGGCTACACCTTC	CASSLTPTNYGYTF	TRBV7-3	TRBJ1-2	.	.
TGTGCCAGCAGCGCAGCTCCGCGTCCTGGAAACACCATATATTTT	CASSAAPRPGNTIYF	TRBV9	TRBJ1-3	.	.